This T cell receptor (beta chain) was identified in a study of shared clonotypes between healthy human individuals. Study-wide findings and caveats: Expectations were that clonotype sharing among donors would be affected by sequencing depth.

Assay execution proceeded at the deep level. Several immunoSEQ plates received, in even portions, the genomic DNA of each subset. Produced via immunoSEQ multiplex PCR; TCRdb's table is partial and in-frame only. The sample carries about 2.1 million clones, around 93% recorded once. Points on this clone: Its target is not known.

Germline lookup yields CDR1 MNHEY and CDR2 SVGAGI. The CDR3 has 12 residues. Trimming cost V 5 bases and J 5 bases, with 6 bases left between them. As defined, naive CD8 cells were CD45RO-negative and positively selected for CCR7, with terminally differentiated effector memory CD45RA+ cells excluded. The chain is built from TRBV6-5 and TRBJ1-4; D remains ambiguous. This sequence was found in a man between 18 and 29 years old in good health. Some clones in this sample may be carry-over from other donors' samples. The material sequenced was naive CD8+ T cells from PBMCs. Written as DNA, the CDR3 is TGTGCCAGCAGTCCAGACAATGAAAAACTGTTTTTT. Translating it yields CASSPDNEKLFF.